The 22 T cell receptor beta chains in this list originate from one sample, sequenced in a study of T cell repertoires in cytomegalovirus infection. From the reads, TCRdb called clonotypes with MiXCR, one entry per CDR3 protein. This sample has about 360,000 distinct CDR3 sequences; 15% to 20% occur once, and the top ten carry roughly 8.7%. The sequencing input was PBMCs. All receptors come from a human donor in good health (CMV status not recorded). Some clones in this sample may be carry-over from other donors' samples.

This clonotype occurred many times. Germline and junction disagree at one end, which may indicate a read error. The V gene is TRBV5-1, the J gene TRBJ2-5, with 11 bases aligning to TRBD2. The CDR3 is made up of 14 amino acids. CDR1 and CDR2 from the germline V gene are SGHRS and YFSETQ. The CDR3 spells CASSLLAGEETQYF. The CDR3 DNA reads TGTGCCAGCAGCCTACTAGCGGGAGAAGAGACCCAGTACTTC.

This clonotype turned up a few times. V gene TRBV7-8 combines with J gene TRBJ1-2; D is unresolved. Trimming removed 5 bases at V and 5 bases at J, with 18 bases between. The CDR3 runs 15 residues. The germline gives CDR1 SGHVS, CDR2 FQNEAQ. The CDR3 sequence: CASSLNMSPQYGYTF. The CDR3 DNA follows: TGTGCCAGCAGCCTGAACATGTCACCCCAGTATGGCTACACCTTC. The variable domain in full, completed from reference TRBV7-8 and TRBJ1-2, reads GAGVSQSPRYKVAKRGQDVALRCDPISGHVSLFWYQQALGQGPEFLTYFQNEAQLDKSGLPSDRFFAERPEGSVSTLKIQRTQQEDSAVYLCASSLNMSPQYGYTFGSGTRLTVV.

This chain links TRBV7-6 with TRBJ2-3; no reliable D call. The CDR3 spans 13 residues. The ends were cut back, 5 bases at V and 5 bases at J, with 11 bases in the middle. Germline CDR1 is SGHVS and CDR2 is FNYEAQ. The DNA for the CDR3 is TGTGCCAGCAGCCCCAAAAGTGTAGATACGCAGTATTTT. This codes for CASSPKSVDTQYF.

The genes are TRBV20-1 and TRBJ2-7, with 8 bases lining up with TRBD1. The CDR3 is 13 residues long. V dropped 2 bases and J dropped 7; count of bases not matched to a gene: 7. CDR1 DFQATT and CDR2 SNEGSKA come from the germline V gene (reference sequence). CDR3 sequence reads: CSARSRQGWEQYF. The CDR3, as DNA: TGCAGTGCTAGATCCCGACAGGGGTGGGAGCAGTACTTC.

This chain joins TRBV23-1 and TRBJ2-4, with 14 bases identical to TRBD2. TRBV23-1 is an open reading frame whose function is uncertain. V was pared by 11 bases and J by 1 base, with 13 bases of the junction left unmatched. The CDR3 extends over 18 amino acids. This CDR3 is CALKGTSGGRFAKNIQYF. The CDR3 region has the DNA TGCGCCTTAAAGGGGACTAGCGGGGGCCGGTTTGCCAAAAACATTCAGTACTTC.

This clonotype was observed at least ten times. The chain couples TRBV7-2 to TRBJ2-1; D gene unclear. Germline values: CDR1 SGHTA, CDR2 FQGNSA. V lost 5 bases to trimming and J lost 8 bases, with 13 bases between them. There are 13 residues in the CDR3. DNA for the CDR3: TGTGCCAGCAGCCCCCGTCCGTTCGATGAGCAGTTCTTC. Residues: CASSPRPFDEQFF.

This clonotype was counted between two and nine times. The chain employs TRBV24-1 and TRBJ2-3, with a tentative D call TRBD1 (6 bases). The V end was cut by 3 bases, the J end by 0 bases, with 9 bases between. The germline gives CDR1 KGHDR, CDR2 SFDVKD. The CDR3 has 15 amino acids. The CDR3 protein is CATSDPGQSTDTQYF. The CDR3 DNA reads TGTGCCACCAGTGATCCCGGACAGAGCACAGATACGCAGTATTTT.

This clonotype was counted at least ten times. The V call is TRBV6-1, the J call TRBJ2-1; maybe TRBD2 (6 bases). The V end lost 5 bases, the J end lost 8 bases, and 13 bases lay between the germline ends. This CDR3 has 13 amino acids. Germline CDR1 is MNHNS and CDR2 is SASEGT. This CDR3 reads CASSSTGSYEQFF. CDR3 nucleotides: TGTGCCAGCAGTTCGACCGGGAGCTATGAGCAGTTCTTC.

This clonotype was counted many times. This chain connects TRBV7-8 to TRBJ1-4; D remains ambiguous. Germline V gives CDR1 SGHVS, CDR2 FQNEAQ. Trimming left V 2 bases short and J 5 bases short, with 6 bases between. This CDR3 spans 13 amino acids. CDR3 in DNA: TGTGCCAGCAGCTTAAACGGGAATGAAAAACTGTTTTTT. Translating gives CASSLNGNEKLFF.

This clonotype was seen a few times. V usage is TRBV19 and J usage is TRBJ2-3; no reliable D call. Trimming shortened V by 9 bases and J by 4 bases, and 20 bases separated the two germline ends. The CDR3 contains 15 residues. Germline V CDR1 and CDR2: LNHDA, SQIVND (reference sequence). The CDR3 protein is CASRRRPLMSDTQYF. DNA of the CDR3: TGTGCCAGCCGAAGACGCCCGTTAATGTCAGATACGCAGTATTTT.

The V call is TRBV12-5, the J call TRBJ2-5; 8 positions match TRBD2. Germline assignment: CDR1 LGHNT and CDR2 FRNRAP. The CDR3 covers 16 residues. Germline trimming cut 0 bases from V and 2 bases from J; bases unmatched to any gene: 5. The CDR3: CASGLVRASGQETQYF. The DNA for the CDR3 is TGTGCTAGTGGTTTGGTCAGGGCTAGCGGGCAAGAGACCCAGTACTTC.

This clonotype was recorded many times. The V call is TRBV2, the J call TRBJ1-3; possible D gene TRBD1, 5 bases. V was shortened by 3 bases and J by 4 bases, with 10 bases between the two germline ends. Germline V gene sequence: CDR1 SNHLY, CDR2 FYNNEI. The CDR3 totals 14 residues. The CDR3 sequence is CASSERGYGNTIYF. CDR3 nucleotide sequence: TGTGCCAGCAGTGAGCGGGGGTACGGAAACACCATATATTTT.

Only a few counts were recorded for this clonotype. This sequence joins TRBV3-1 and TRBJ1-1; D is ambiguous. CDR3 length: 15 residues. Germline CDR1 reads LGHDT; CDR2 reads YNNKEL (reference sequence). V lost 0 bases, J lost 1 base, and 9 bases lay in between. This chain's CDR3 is CASSQEARPNTEAFF. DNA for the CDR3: TGTGCCAGCAGCCAAGAAGCCAGGCCGAACACTGAAGCTTTCTTT.

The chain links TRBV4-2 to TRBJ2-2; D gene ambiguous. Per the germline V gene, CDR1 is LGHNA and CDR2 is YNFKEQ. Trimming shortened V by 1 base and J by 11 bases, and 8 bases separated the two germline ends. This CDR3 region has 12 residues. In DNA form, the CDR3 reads TGTGCCAGCAGCCAAGTTGACTCCGAGCTGTTTTTT. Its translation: CASSQVDSELFF.

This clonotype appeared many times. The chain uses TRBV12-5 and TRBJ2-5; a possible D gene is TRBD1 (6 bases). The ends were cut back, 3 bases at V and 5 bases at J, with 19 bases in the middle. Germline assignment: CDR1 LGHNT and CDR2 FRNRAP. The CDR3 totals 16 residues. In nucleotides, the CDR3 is TGTGCTAGTGGTTTAGGAACAGGGTCCCCGGAGGAGACCCAGTACTTC. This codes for CASGLGTGSPEETQYF.

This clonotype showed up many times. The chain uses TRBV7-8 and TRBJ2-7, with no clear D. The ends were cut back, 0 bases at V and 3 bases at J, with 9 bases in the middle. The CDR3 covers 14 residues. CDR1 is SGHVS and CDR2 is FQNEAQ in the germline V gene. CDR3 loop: CASSLASLDYEQYF. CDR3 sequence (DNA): TGTGCCAGCAGCTTAGCCTCTCTTGACTACGAGCAGTACTTC.

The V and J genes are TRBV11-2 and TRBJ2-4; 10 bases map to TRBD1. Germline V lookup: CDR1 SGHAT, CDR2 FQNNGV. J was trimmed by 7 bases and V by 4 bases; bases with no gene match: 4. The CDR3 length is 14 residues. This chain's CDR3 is CASSSRQGANIQYF. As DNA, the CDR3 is TGTGCCAGCAGCTCCAGACAGGGGGCGAACATTCAGTACTTC.

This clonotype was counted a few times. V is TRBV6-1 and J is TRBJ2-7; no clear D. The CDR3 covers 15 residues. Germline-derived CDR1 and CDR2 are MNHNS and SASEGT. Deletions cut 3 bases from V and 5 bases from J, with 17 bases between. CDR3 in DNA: TGTGCCAGCAGTGATCCGGGCCGCCTAGACCACGAGCAGTACTTC. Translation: CASSDPGRLDHEQYF.

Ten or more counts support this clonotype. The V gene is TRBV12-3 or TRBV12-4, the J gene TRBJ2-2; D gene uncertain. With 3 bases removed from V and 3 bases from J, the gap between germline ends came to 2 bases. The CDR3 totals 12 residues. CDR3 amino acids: CASSLHTGELFF. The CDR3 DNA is TGTGCCAGCAGTTTGCACACCGGGGAGCTGTTTTTT.

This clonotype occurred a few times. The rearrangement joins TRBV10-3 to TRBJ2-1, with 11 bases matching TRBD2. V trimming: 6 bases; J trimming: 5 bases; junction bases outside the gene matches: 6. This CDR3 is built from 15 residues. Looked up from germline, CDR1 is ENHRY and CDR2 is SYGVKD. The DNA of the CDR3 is TGTGCCATCAGCCTTCCGACTAGCGGGGACAATGAGCAGTTCTTC. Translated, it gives CAISLPTSGDNEQFF.

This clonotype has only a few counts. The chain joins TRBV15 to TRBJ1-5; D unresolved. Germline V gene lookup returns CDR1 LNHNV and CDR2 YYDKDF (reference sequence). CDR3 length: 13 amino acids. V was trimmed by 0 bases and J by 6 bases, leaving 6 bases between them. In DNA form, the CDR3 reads TGTGCCACCAGCAGAGAAGTGGGTCAGCCCCAGCATTTT. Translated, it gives CATSREVGQPQHF.

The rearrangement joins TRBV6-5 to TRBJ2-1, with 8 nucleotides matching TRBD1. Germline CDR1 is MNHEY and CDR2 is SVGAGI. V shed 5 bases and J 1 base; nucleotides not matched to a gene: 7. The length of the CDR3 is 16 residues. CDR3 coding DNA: TGTGCCAGCAGTAGATGGACAGGGATGTCCTACAATGAGCAGTTCTTC. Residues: CASSRWTGMSYNEQFF.